The text below deals with one T cell receptor beta chain. This clone's antigen is unknown. Base qualities were left out, and no much larger clone turns up one base away. The CDR3 regions of human TCRbeta chains were analyzed by immunosequencing. The authors processed their data as follows. TCRs in the repertoires were matched against a reference library of SARS-CoV-2-specific TCRs that had been generated with the MIRA antigen-specificity platform. Breadth meant the fraction of unique TCRs that were SARS-CoV-2-associated, whereas depth meant the fraction of total T cells that were SARS-CoV-2-associated. Using the MIRA data, each spike-specific TCR was assigned both to the spike region to which the TCR was reactive and to a CD4 or CD8 class. Log10-transformed breadth and depth values were compared by one-way ANOVA with Sidak's multiple comparisons tests. Sourced from immuneACCESS, this table was stored by TCRdb with only in-frame sequences that have V and J called. A share of the clones is absent; for the studies checked, an unresolved V gene accounts for under half, and the remainder has no known explanation. V and J calls plus clone size are reproduced from that table; the DNA served to infer D and trimming. For this sample there are 150,000 to 180,000 clones; about nine tenths appear just once. The ten largest clones capture less than 2% of the sample.

Explained via the paper, the time point label denotes: baseline before first vaccination. Samples from vaccinated people were obtained from the UK trials COV001 and COV002, which included a single-blind randomized controlled phase 2/3 trial of AZD1222 (ChAdOx1 nCoV-19) in healthy adults. For TCRbeta chain sequencing, PBMC samples from trial participants were taken at day 0 and at day 28 after the second dose. This record comes from a study of T cell responses to AZD1222 COVID-19 vaccine (dated by TCRdb to the early 2020s). Broadly, across the study: Because spike-specific TCR depth and breadth did not differ between the two schedules, AZD1222 recipients who got a second dose at roughly 4 weeks were pooled with those who got a second dose at roughly 12 weeks. Trial participants were enrolled into age subgroups of 18-55, 56-69 and 70-plus years, which contained around 140, 26 and 57 TCR-sequenced participants, respectively. A total of about 230 trial participants underwent TCR sequencing, of whom around 200 received two doses of AZD1222 and 26 received two doses of the MenACWY control vaccine.

Study-level results and caveats: In the small 56-69-year group, the increase in depth fell short of significance, most likely because of low power. Because no day 14 peak-response samples were available, the repertoires could be characterized only after the peak T cell response. The whole spike protein was spanned by vaccine-associated CD4 TCRs, and dominant responses were seen in regions 160-218 and 743-854. Reportedly, almost half of the unique spike-specific TCRs recognized epitopes lying outside the regions that are mutated in the B.1.351 and B.1.1.7 variants. Spike-specific TCR breadth and depth rose significantly after two AZD1222 doses compared with day 0 and with MenACWY recipients. Conclusions about previously exposed vaccinees were limited because only six AZD1222 recipients were SARS-CoV-2 seropositive at baseline. Most participants were white British and females outnumbered males, and the authors suggested that clonal diversity may have been underestimated.

The CDR3 numbers 14 residues from cysteine through phenylalanine. Just the 42-base CDR3 DNA is kept, in frame starting at base 1. V drops 4 bases and J drops 0 bases, leaving 7 bases in between. Reading the germline V gene gives CDR1 SGDLS and CDR2 YYNGEE. This clonotype originated in an adult in good health. The sample was peripheral blood, taken on day 0 of AZD1222 vaccination. Recombination linked TRBV9 to TRBJ2-2; the D gene lacks a confident call. The CDR3 protein: CASSPTPNTGELFF. The bases read TGTGCCAGCAGCCCCACCCCGAACACCGGGGAGCTGTTTTTT.